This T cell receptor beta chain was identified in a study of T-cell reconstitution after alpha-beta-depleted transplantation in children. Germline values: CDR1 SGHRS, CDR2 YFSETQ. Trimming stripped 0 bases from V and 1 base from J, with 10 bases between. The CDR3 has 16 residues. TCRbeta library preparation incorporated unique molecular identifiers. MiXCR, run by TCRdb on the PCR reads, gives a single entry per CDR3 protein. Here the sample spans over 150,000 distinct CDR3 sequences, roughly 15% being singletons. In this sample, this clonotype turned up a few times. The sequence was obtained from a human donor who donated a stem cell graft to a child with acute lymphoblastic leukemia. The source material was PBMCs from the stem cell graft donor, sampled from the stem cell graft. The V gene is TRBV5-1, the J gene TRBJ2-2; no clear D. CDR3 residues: CASSLVGSQNTGELFF. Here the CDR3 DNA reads TGCGCCAGCAGCTTGGTCGGGTCCCAGAACACCGGGGAGCTGTTTTTT.